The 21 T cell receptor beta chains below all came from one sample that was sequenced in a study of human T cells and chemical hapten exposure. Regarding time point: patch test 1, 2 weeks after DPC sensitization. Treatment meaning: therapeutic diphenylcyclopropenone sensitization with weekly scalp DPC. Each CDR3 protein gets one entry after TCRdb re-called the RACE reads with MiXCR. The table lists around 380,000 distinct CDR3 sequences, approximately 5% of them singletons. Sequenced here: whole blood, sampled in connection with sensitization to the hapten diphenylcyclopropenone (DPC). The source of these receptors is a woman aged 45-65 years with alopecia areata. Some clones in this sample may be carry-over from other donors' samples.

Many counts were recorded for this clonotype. CDR3 protein: CASSEPGLNEKLFF. The CDR3 DNA follows: TGTGCCAGCAGTGAACCCGGGCTTAATGAAAAACTGTTTTTT. V gene TRBV2 combines with J gene TRBJ1-4; D remains unclear. In germline, CDR1 is SNHLY, CDR2 FYNNEI. Trimming stripped 2 bases from V and 4 bases from J, with 8 bases between. The CDR3 contains 14 residues.

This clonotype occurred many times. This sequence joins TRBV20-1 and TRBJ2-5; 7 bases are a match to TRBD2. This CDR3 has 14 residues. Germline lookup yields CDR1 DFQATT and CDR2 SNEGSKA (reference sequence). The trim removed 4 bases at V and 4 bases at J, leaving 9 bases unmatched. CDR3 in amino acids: CSATRQGLIETQYF. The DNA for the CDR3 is TGCAGTGCTACCCGGCAGGGACTAATAGAGACCCAGTACTTC.

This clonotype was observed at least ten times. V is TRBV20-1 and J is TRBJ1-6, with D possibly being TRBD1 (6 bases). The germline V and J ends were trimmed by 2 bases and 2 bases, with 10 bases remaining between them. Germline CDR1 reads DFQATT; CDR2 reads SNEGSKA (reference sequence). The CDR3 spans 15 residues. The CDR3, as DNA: TGCAGTGCTAGAAAGGGGGACACCTATAATTCACCCCTCCACTTT. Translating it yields CSARKGDTYNSPLHF.

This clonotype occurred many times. In DNA, the CDR3 is TGTGCCAGCAGCGACGGACCGTCCGACGCCTATGGCTACACCTTC. Protein sequence: CASSDGPSDAYGYTF. V gene TRBV5-6 combines with J gene TRBJ1-2; the D is unclear. This CDR3 is 15 amino acids long. Germline V lookup: CDR1 SGHDT, CDR2 YYEEEE. The V end lost 4 bases, the J end lost 4 bases, and 17 bases lay between the germline ends.

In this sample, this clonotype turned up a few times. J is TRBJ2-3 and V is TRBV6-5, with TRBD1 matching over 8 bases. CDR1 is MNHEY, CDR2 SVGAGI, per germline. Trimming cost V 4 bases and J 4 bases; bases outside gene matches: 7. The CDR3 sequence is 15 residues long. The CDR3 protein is CASSSRDRTPDTQYF. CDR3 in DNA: TGTGCCAGCAGTTCCCGGGACAGGACCCCAGATACGCAGTATTTT.

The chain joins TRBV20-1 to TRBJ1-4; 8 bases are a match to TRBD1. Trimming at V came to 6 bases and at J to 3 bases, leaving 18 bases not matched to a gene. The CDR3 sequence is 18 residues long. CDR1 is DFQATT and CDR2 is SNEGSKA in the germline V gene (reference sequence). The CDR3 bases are TGCAGTGCGACGCCGGGACAGGAGACTTTGCGGGCTAATGAAAAACTGTTTTTT. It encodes CSATPGQETLRANEKLFF.

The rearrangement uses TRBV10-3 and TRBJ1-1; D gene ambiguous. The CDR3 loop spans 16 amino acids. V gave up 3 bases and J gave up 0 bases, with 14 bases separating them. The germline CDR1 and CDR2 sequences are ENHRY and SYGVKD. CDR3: CAISEEAPHLNTEAFF. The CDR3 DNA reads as TGTGCCATCAGTGAAGAGGCCCCTCATCTGAACACTGAAGCTTTCTTT.

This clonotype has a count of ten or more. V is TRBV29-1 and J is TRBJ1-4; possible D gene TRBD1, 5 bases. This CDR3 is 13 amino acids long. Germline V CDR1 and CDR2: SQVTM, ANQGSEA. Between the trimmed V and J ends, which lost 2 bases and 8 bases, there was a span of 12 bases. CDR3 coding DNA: TGCAGCGTTGAAAGAGGGGTTGGAGAAAAACTGTTTTTT. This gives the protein CSVERGVGEKLFF.

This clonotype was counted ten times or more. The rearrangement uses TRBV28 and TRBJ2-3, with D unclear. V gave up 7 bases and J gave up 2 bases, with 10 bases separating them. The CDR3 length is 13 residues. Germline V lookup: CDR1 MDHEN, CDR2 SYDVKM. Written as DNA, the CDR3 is TGTGCCAGCACGCGGCTGACCACAGATACGCAGTATTTT. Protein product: CASTRLTTDTQYF.

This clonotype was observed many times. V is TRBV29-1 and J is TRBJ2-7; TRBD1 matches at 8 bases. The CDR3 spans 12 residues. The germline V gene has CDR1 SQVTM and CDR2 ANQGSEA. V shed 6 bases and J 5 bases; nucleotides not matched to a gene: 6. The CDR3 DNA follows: TGCAGCGTCGCGGGACAGGCTCACGAGCAGTACTTC. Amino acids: CSVAGQAHEQYF.

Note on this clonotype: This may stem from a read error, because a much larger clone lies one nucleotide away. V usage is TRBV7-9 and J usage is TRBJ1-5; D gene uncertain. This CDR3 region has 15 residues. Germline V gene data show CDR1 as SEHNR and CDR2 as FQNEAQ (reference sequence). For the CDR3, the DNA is TGTGTCAGCAGCGTCGGTCCGGTGGGCAATCAGCCCCAGCATTTT. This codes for CVSSVGPVGNQPQHF.

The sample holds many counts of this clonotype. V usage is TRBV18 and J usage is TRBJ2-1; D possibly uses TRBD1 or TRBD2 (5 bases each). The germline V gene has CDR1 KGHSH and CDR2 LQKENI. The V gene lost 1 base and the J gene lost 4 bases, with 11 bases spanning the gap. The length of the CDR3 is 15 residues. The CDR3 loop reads CASSPRDEGYNEQFF. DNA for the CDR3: TGTGCCAGCTCACCACGGGACGAGGGATACAATGAGCAGTTCTTC.

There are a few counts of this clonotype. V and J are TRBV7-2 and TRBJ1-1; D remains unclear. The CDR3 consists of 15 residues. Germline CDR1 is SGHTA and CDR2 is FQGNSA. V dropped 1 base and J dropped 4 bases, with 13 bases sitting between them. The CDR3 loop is CASSLVWKGGTEAFF. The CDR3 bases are TGTGCCAGCAGCTTAGTTTGGAAGGGCGGCACTGAAGCTTTCTTT.

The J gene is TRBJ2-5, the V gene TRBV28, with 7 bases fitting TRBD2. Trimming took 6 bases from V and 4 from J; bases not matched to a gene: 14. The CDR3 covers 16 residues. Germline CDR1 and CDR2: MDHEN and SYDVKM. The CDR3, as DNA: TGTGCCAGCAGAAGTACGGCGGGAGTTAGGGGAGAGACCCAGTACTTC. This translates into CASRSTAGVRGETQYF.

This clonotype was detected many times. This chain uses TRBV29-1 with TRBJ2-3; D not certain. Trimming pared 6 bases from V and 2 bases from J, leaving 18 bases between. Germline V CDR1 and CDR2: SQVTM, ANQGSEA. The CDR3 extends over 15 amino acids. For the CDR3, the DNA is TGCAGCGTCCCCGACCCATACCGCCTCACAGATACGCAGTATTTT. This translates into CSVPDPYRLTDTQYF.

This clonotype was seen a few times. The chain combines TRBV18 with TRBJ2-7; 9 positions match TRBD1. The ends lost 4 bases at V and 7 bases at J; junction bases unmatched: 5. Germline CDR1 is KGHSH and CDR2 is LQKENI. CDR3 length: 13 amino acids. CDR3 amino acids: CASSQQGAREQYF. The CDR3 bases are TGTGCCAGCTCACAACAGGGGGCCAGGGAGCAGTACTTC.

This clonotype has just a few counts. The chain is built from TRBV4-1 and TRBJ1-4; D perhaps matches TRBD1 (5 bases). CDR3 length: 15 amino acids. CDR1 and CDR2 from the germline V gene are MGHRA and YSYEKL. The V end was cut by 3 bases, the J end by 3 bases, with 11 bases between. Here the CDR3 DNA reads TGCGCCAGCAGCCATCCCGGGACGGCTAATGAAAAACTGTTTTTT. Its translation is CASSHPGTANEKLFF.

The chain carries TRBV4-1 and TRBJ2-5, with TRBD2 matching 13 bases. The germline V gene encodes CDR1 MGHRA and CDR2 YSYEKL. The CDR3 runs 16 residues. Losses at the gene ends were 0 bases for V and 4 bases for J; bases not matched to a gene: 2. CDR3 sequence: CASSQDGTSGAETQYF. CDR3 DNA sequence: TGCGCCAGCAGCCAAGACGGGACTAGCGGGGCAGAGACCCAGTACTTC.

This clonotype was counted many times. In DNA, the CDR3 is TGTGCCAGCAGGATCCTACAAGGGGTCCCAGATACGCAGTATTTT. The encoded protein is CASRILQGVPDTQYF. The chain combines TRBV7-8 with TRBJ2-3, with D tentatively TRBD1 (5 bases). The CDR3 sequence is 15 residues long. From germline, CDR1 is SGHVS and CDR2 FQNEAQ. The V end lost 6 bases, the J end lost 4 bases, and 17 bases lay between the germline ends.

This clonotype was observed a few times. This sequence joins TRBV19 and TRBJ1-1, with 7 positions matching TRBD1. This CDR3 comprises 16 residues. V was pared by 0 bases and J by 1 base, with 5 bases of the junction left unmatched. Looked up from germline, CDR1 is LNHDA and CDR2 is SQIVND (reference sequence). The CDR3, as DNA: TGTGCCAGTAGTATAGACCGACAGGGAGAGAACACTGAAGCTTTCTTT. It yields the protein CASSIDRQGENTEAFF. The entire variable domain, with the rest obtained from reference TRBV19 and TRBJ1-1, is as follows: DGGITQSPKYLFRKEGQNVTLSCEQNLNHDAMYWYRQDPGQGLRLIYYSQIVNDFQKGDIAEGYSVSREKKESFPLTVTSAQKNPTAFYLCASSIDRQGENTEAFFGQGTRLTVV.

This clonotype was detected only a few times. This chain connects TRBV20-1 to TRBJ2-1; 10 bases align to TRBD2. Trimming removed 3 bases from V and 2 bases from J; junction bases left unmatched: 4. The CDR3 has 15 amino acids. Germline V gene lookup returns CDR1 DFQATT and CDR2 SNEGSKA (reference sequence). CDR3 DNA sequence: TGCAGTGCTAGGCCCACTAGCGGGGCCTACAATGAGCAGTTCTTC. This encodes CSARPTSGAYNEQFF.